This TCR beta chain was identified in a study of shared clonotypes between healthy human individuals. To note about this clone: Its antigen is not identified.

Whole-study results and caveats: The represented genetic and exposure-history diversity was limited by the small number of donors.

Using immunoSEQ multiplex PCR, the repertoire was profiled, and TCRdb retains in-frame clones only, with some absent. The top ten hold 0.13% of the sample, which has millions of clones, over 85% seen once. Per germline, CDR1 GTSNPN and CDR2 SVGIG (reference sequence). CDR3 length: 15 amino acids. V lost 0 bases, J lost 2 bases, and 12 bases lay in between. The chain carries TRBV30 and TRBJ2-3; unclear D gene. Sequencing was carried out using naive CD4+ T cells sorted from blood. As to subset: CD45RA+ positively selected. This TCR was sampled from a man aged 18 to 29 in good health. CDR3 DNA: TGTGCCTGGAGTGTAGAGTGGCCCTTCACAGATACGCAGTATTTT. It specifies CAWSVEWPFTDTQYF.